This T cell receptor beta chain was identified during a study of cytotoxic CD8 clonotypes in ibrutinib-treated CLL. Looking at the study overall: Of a cohort that held around 11 relapsed/refractory and fewer than 16 treatment-naive patients, 17 to 18 were IGHV unmutated. General study results and limits: A rise in clonality was seen at ibrutinib response, and a fall back toward baseline was seen at progression.

Libraries were prepared by immunoSEQ multiplex PCR; TCRdb keeps only in-frame clonotypes and omits some of them. The table has around 310,000 clones, about 80% seen once. A remark on this clone: What it recognizes is unknown.

The CDR3 is 16 residues long. Per the germline V gene, CDR1 is MGHRA and CDR2 is YSYEKL. V dropped 3 bases and J dropped 7; count of bases not matched to a gene: 11. The rearrangement uses TRBV4-1 and TRBJ1-4; 7 positions match TRBD1. The material was PBMCs, obtained before ibrutinib treatment. The TCR comes from a human donor with chronic lymphocytic leukemia. The CDR3, as DNA: TGCGCCAGCAGCCACAGCTCCGGGACAGCTTTTGAAAAACTGTTTTTT. Translation: CASSHSSGTAFEKLFF.